This T cell receptor (beta chain) was sequenced in a study of T cell repertoires in cytomegalovirus infection. Study-level information: An indication of both CMV infection and matching HLA type came from public TCR beta signatures.

Findings and caveats of the study: HLA-C-restricted CMV-specific TCR beta clonotypes prevailed in the ex vivo response.

A note on this clonotype: Its antigen is unknown.

V gave up 4 bases and J gave up 7 bases, with 11 bases separating them. The CDR3 has 12 amino acids. Germline V gives CDR1 SQVTM, CDR2 ANQGSEA. TCRdb re-called the reads with MiXCR, one entry per CDR3 protein. The repertoire holds 290,000 or so distinct CDR3 sequences, with 8% to 10% as singletons. V is TRBV29-1 and J is TRBJ1-3; D unresolved. Input material: PBMCs. The origin of this receptor is a human donor in good health (CMV status not recorded). Some clones in this sample may be carry-over from other donors' samples. CDR3 DNA sequence: TGCAGCGTTGCAGGCAATTCGAACACCATATATTTT. It specifies CSVAGNSNTIYF.